What follows is one T cell receptor (beta chain) and its context. This sample is part of a study of blood T cell repertoires in COVID-19. This CDR3 is built from 18 residues. With 2 bases clipped from V and 0 bases from J, the junction kept 14 bases outside the gene matches. Germline V gene sequence: CDR1 SGHRS, CDR2 YFSETQ. Some clones are missing from TCRdb's copy, which holds only in-frame ones; the method was immunoSEQ multiplex PCR. The repertoire includes 300,000 to 350,000 clones, over 85% of them detected once, and about 9.4% sits in the top ten. The gene calls are TRBV5-1 and TRBJ2-7; 7 bases fit TRBD1. The clonotype comes from a woman in her twenties or thirties who had recovered from COVID-19. What was sequenced was PBMCs or T cells enriched from blood (not recorded which). CDR3 DNA sequence: TGCGCCAGCAGCTTTATCCCGACAGGGCTCGGGTCCTCCTACGAGCAGTACTTC. Protein: CASSFIPTGLGSSYEQYF.